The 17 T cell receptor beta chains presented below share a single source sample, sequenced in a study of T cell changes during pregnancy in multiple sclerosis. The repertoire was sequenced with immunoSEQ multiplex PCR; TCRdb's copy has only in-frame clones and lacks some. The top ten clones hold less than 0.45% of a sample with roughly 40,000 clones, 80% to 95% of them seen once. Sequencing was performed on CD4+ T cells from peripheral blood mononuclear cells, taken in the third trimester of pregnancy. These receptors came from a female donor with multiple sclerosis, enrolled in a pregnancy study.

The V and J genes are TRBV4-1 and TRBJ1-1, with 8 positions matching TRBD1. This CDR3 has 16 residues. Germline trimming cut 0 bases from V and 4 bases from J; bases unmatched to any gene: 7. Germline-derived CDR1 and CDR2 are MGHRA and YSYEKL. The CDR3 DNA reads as TGCGCCAGCAGCCAAGATGGGACAGGAATATCCACTGAAGCTTTCTTT. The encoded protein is CASSQDGTGISTEAFF.

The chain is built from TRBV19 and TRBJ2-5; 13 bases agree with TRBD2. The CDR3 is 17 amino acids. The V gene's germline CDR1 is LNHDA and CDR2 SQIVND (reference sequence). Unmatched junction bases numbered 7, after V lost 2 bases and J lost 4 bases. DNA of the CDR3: TGTGCCAGTAGTATATCCGGGACTAGCGGGAACCGAGAGACCCAGTACTTC. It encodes CASSISGTSGNRETQYF.

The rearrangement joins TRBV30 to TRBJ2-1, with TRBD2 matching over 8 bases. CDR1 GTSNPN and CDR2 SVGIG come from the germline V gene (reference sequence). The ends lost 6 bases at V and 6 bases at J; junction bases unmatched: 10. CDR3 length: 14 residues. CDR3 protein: CACTLELAANEQFF. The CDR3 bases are TGTGCCTGTACCCTAGAACTAGCGGCCAATGAGCAGTTCTTC.

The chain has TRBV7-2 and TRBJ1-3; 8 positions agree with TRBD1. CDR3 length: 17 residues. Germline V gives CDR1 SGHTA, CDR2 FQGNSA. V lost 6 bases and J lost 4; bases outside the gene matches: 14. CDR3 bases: TGTGCCAGCAGTTCCGGCAGGGGGCGCGTGCTAGGAAACACCATATATTTT. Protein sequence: CASSSGRGRVLGNTIYF.

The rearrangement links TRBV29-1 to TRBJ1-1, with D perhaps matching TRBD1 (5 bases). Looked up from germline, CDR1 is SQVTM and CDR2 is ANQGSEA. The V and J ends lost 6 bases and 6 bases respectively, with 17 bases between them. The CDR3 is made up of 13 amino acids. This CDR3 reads CSVSGPRGAEAFF. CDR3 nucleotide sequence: TGCAGCGTCTCAGGGCCCCGTGGGGCTGAAGCTTTCTTT.

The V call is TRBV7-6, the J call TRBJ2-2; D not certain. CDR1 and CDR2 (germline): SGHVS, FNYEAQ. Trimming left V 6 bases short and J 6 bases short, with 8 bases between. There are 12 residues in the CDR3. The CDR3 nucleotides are TGTGCCAGCAGTCCCCGAGCCGGGGAGCTGTTTTTT. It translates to CASSPRAGELFF.

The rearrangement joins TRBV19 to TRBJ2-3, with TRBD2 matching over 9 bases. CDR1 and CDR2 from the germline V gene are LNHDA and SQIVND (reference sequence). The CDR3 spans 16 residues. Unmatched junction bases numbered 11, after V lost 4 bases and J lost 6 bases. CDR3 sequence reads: CASSRGREGLLDTQYF. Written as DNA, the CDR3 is TGTGCCAGTAGTAGGGGGCGGGAGGGCCTTTTGGATACGCAGTATTTT. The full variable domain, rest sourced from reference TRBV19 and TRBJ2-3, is DGGITQSPKYLFRKEGQNVTLSCEQNLNHDAMYWYRQDPGQGLRLIYYSQIVNDFQKGDIAEGYSVSREKKESFPLTVTSAQKNPTAFYLCASSRGREGLLDTQYFGPGTRLTVL.

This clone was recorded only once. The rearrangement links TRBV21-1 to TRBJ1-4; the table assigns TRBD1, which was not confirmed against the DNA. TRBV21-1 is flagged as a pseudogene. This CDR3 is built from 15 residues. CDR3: CASSRRDSRKEKLFF. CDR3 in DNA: TGTGCCAGCAGCCGCCGGGACAGTAGAAAGGAAAAACTGTTTTTT.

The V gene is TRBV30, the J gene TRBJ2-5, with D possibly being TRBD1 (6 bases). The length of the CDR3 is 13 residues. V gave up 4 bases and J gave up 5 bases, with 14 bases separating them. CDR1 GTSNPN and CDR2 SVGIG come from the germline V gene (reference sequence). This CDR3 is CAWTQGSVETQYF. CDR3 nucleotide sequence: TGTGCCTGGACTCAGGGGAGTGTGGAGACCCAGTACTTC.

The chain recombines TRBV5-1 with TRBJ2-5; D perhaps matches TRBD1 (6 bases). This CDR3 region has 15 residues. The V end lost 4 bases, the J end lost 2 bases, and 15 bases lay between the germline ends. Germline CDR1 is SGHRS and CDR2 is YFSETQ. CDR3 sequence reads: CASSRQGSVQETQYF. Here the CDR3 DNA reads TGCGCCAGCAGCCGCCAGGGGTCCGTACAAGAGACCCAGTACTTC.

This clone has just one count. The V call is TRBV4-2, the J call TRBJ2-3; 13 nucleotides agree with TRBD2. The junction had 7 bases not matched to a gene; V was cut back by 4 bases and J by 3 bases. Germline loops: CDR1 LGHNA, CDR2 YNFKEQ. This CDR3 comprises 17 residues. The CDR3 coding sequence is TGTGCCAGCAGCCGTTTACTAGCGGGAGGGCCAACAGATACGCAGTATTTT. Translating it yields CASSRLLAGGPTDTQYF.

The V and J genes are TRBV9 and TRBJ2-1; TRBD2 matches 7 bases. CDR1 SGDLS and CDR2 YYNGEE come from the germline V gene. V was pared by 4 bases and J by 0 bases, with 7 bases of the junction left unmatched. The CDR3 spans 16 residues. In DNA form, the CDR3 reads TGTGCCAGCAGCATAGGAGCGGGAAGCTCCTACAATGAGCAGTTCTTC. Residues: CASSIGAGSSYNEQFF. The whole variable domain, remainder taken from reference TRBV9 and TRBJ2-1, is DSGVTQTPKHLITATGQRVTLRCSPRSGDLSVYWYQQSLDQGLQFLIQYYNGEERAKGNILERFSAQQFPDLHSELNLSSLELGDSALYFCASSIGAGSSYNEQFFGPGTRLTVL.

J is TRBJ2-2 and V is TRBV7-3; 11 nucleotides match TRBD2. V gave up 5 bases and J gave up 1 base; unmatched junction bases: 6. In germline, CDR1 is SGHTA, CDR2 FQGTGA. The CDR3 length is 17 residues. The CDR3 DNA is TGTGCCAGCAGCCCCGTCGGGACTAGCGGGAACACCGGGGAGCTGTTTTTT. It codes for CASSPVGTSGNTGELFF.

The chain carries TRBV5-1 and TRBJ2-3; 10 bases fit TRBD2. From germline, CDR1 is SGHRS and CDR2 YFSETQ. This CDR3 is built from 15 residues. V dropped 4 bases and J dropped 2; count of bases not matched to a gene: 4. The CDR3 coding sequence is TGCGCCAGCAGCACAGGACTAGCGGCCACAGATACGCAGTATTTT. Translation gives CASSTGLAATDTQYF.

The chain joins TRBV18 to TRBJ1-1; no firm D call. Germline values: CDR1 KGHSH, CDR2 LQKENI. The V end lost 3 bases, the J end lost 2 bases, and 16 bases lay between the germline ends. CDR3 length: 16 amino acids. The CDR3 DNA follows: TGTGCCAGCTCACCTCGGAGGTCACAACCCAACACTGAAGCTTTCTTT. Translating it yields CASSPRRSQPNTEAFF.

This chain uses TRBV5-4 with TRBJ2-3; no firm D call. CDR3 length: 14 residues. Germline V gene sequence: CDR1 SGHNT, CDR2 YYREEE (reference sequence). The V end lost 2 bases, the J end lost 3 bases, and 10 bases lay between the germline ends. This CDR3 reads CASSFRPDTDTQYF. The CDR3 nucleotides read TGTGCCAGCAGCTTTCGCCCAGATACAGATACGCAGTATTTT.

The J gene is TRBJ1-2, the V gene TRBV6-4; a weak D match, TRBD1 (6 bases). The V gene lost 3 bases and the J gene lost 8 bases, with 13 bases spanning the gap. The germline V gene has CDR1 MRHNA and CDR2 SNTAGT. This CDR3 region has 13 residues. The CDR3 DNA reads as TGTGCCAGCAGTGAGCGGCCAGGGGACGGCTACACCTTC. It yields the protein CASSERPGDGYTF.